This TCR beta chain was retrieved from a study of human T cells and chemical hapten exposure (dated by TCRdb to the early 2020s). Study-level background: For sensitization, 2% DPC in acetone was applied to a roughly 2 cm by roughly 2 cm area of upper inner arm skin. Throughout the roughly 23-week study period, patients were also given weekly therapeutic DPC doses on the scalp. Patch tests used Finn chambers with 0.01% DPC on the upper back, scored after 6 days by International Contact Dermatitis Research Group standards. The patient cohort, mostly female, included alopecia areata with under or over 50% scalp involvement, alopecia totalis and alopecia universalis. Libraries were pooled for sequencing, and per-sample TCR yields varied mainly because of small differences in library volumes within the pool. The study tracked peripheral blood TCR repertoire changes in vivo during primary and secondary sensitization to the hapten diphenylcyclopropenone (DPC) in alopecia patients. Patient blood was sampled pre-sensitization (week 0) and at 2, 6 and about 24 weeks after DPC sensitization. About 29 alopecia patients gave blood for TCR sequencing at one to four time points (pre-sensitization, 2, 6 and 24 weeks).

The label giving this sample's time point can be read as: pre-sensitization, week 0. The meaning of the sample's treatment or condition label: therapeutic diphenylcyclopropenone sensitization with weekly scalp DPC. Blood at each patch-test visit was drawn before the patch test was applied. Eligible patients were aged 18 to 70, diagnosed with alopecia, deemed suitable for DPC therapy, and excluded if pregnant. Total RNA was extracted from unfractionated whole blood that had been collected in Tempus Blood RNA tubes. CDR1 and CDR2 are read off the germline V gene as SQVTM and ANQGSEA. The CDR3 runs 11 amino acids, cysteine and phenylalanine included. The CDR3 DNA has 33 bases and is translated from base 1. A distance of 4 bases separates the germline ends of V and J, which lose 3 bases and 4 bases respectively. Paper-wide results and their limitations: A positive correlation was found between the number of PT1 expanded TCRs and patch test score, with significance reached at thresholds 8, 16 and 32 but not 4. All patients had alopecia, a presumed autoimmune disease, so their immune response might differ from that of healthy individuals. After repeated subsampling, changes were observed in the strength of the expansion versus patch-test correlation and in the threshold at which the correlation became significant. Expanded TCRs formed significantly more large CDR3 similarity clusters than pre-sensitization or healthy control sets, consistent with antigen-driven responses. The number of TCRs above 1 in 1000 frequency did not change with DPC sensitization; there was no evidence of global repertoire structure alterations.

The library was obtained by RACE. Sequencer: NextSeq 500. During library preparation, unique molecular identifiers were attached to individual cDNA molecules so that TCRs could be counted quantitatively and reproducibly. Each blood RNA sample was used to sequence both TCR alpha and TCR beta chains. In the authors' own workflow: The median number of TCRs per sample was approximately 98,000, ranging from 23,224 to 690,600. V, J and CDR3 annotation of the TCR reads was performed with the Decombinator software suite. For the PS versus PT1 abundance plots, all samples were subsampled to the same number of TCRs (28,000). Expanded TCRs were defined as absent before sensitization and observed at least eight times at the 2-week time point. TCRdb trimmed public reads at Q25 via fastp, called clones via MiXCR and kept in-frame beta chains. Each record represents a unique CDR3 protein, reported with the most common genes and DNA among its rows. TCRdb assigned the V and J calls; the authors' analysis was not used. Present in this sample are around 56,000 distinct CDR3 sequences, roughly a tenth of which were seen just once. Of the sample, roughly 9.1% falls within the top ten clones.

The table lists this clonotype with a few counts. Its antigen is not yet known. No qualities accompany the bases; no much larger clone lies one base away. The chain couples TRBV29-1 to TRBJ2-1, with the D gene call left open. This material consisted of whole blood, taken in connection with sensitization to the hapten diphenylcyclopropenone (DPC). This receptor was obtained from a man aged 35-49 years with alopecia areata. Some clones in this sample may be carry-over from other donors' samples. The CDR3 corresponds to CSVERYNEQFF. The bases are TGCAGCGTTGAGCGGTACAATGAGCAGTTCTTC.